The sequence of this T cell receptor beta chain was determined in a study of blood T cell repertoires in COVID-19 (dated by TCRdb to 2020 to 2022). Regarding the complete study: Collaborator samples came from the United States, Italy and Spain and covered acute and convalescent phases of COVID-19. Subjects who had been exposed to COVID-19, were actively infected with it, or had recovered from it provided the deeply sampled blood TCRbeta repertoires that made up the dataset. A freely available public database, intended as a resource for researchers studying the immune response to SARS-CoV-2, is where the repertoires were released. The prospective study material was composed of cDNA or gDNA derived from T cells, B-cell-depleted T cells, or PBMCs. Samples were obtained from the ongoing ImmuneRACE study (first 160 participants) and from 1,200 or so subjects provided by 6 global collaborators. HLA class I and class II types, where available, came from metadata supplied by the sample provider rather than from assay-based typing. Nearly every sample came with metadata listing a de-identified subject ID, COVID-19 status, age in years and sex.

This clone was seen a few times. This clone's antigen is unknown. One base away there is no much larger clone; base qualities are not given. The CDR3 numbers 14 residues from cysteine through phenylalanine. Of all the DNA, just the CDR3 is kept, 42 bases in frame from base 1. The germline V gene (reference sequence) yields SGHKS for CDR1 and YYEKEE for CDR2. Relative to germline, V is missing 3 bases and J is missing 8 bases, with 8 bases of the junction outside any gene match. The immunoSEQ Assay, a bias-controlled multiplex PCR, was used to amplify TCRbeta CDR3 regions from genomic DNA. From the authors' description of their analysis: Within the assay, amplification of reference gene primers was used to estimate how many nucleated cells each sample contained. To quantify the absolute abundance of each unique TCRbeta CDR3 rearrangement, sequence reads were collapsed and filtered. For each sample, productive Simpson clonality was calculated by taking the square root of Simpson's diversity index across productive rearrangements. TCRdb stores this immuneACCESS table with in-frame sequences only. Part of the clones is absent; in the studies checked, under half of the shortfall reflects unresolved V genes, and no reason is known for the rest. The V and J calls and clone size were taken over from that table, and D and trimming were inferred from the DNA. The sample includes about 77,000 clones, with roughly three quarters observed a single time. The ten biggest clones cover about 15% of the sample.

The collaborating institutions used their own protocols to collect whole blood in K2EDTA tubes. Collaborator samples were shipped for TCRbeta analysis as frozen whole blood, isolated PBMCs, or DNA extracted from either sample type. Overall results and qualifications from the work: Clinical and demographic metadata were provided uncurated, with the amount varying by source and participant.

This sequence originates from a man in his 70s with active or convalescent COVID-19. The V gene is TRBV5-5 and the J gene is TRBJ1-2, with 9 bases aligning to TRBD1. The source material was peripheral blood. The sequenced DNA is TGTGCCAGCAGCTCAGAACAGGGGGCTTGGGGCTACACCTTC. Translated, this is CASSSEQGAWGYTF.